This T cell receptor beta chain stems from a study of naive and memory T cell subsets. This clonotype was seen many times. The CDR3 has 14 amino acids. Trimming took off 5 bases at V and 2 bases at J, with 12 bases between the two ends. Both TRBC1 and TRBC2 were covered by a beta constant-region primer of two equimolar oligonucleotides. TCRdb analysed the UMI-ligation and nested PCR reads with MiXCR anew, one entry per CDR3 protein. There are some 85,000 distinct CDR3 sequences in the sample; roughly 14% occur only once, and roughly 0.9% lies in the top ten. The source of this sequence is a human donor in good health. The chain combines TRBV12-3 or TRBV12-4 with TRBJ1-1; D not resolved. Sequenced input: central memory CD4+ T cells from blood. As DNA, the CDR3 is TGTGCCAGCAGTGACCGCACGGCTAACACTGAAGCTTTCTTT. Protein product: CASSDRTANTEAFF.